This T cell receptor (beta chain) was sequenced for a study of OX40 agonist ivuxolimab in advanced cancers. Repertoires were generated with immunoSEQ multiplex PCR, while TCRdb's copy carries only in-frame clones and drops some. The sample consists of tens of thousands of clones, about 87% of them appearing once. With 3 bases removed from V and 8 bases from J, the gap between germline ends came to 11 bases. Germline values: CDR1 SGHNT, CDR2 YENEEA. The CDR3 spans 13 residues. The chain carries TRBV11-3 and TRBJ1-3; D is perhaps TRBD1 (6 bases). This receptor was obtained from an adult with an advanced solid tumor such as melanoma, head and neck, liver or kidney cancer. Sequenced material: CD4+ or CD8+ T cells sorted from blood, taken in a trial of the OX40 agonist ivuxolimab. Here the CDR3 DNA reads TGTGCCAGCAGCTTTTCACAGGGAGACACCATATATTTT. Its protein is CASSFSQGDTIYF.